This TCR beta chain was recorded in a study of tumor-infiltrating lymphocytes in primary liver carcinoma. V was cut by 5 bases and J by 1 base, with 9 bases left in between. This CDR3 comprises 14 residues. In germline, CDR1 is SGHAT, CDR2 FQNNGV. Unsorted bulk tissue (about 18-32 mg) underwent RNA and DNA co-extraction. No patient had received treatment, and all had chronic HBV infection. Only a few counts were recorded for this clonotype. Given the absence of the conserved phenylalanine or tryptophan at the CDR3 end, a read error is likely. Total RNA (about 500 ng) served as template for TCR beta cDNA synthesis primed by a constant-region primer. Sequencing libraries for TCR beta derived from three nested multiplex PCR rounds that used slightly modified ARM-PCR. The two initial PCR rounds, around 10 cycles each, used TRBV1-TRBV30 forward and C-beta reverse primers. MiXCR was run by TCRdb on the multiplex PCR reads, yielding one entry per CDR3 protein. This table has about 32,000 distinct CDR3 sequences, over 65% appearing once.

The sequenced sample consisted of liver tumor tissue from sampling region 4. The subset here: tumor region T4, right-lateral pole. The chain employs TRBV11-2 and TRBJ1-3; D not certain. The source is a man aged 35 to 55 with primary liver carcinoma and hepatitis B virus infection. The CDR3 DNA is TGTGCCAGCAGCCTCGGTAGTTCTGGAAACACCATATATTCT. This translates into CASSLGSSGNTIYS.